This T cell receptor (beta chain) emerged from a study of blood T cell repertoires in COVID-19. As for the study in general: The cDNA or gDNA used as material had been derived from T cells, B-cell-depleted T cells, or PBMCs.

V dropped 4 bases and J dropped 7; count of bases not matched to a gene: 8. This CDR3 has 14 residues. Germline V gene sequence: CDR1 KGHSH, CDR2 LQKENI. Original processing methods: Nucleated cell number was recorded as an estimate derived from reference gene primer amplification. The protocol was immunoSEQ multiplex PCR, while the TCRdb copy is restricted to in-frame clones and leaves out a portion. That table furnishes V, J and clone size, whereas the DNA furnished D and trimming. Here the sample spans roughly 150,000 clones, 81% being singletons. Sequenced: peripheral blood. The V call is TRBV18, the J call TRBJ2-7; TRBD2 aligns across 9 bases. The receptor's source is a man aged 60 to 75 with active or convalescent COVID-19. CDR3 region: CASSQTGTSWEQYF. The CDR3, as DNA: TGTGCCAGCTCACAAACCGGGACTAGCTGGGAGCAGTACTTC.